Shown below are 4 T cell receptor beta chains from a single sample sequenced in a study of T cell repertoires in cytomegalovirus infection. MiXCR, run by TCRdb on the reads, gives a single entry per CDR3 protein. The table lists roughly 320,000 distinct CDR3 sequences, around 9.1% of them singletons. Sequenced material: PBMCs. Receptors originate from a human donor in good health (CMV status not recorded). Some clones in this sample may be carry-over from other donors' samples.

There are many counts of this clonotype. The chain joins TRBV14 to TRBJ1-1; D gene unclear. The CDR3 is 14 residues long. The germline V gene encodes CDR1 SGHDN and CDR2 FVKESK. V lost 4 bases to trimming and J lost 5 bases, with 14 bases between them. CDR3 loop: CASSLSWSGTEAFF. The DNA for the CDR3 is TGTGCCAGCAGCCTAAGTTGGTCTGGTACTGAAGCTTTCTTT.

This chain links TRBV28 with TRBJ1-2, with unresolved D. In germline, CDR1 is MDHEN, CDR2 SYDVKM. The CDR3 contains 13 residues. V was clipped by 3 bases and J by 7 bases, with 12 bases between them. CDR3 sequence reads: CASSFGPVGGYTF. Here the CDR3 DNA reads TGTGCCAGCAGTTTTGGGCCAGTCGGTGGCTACACCTTC.

This clonotype was recorded at least ten times. J is TRBJ1-2 and V is TRBV4-1, with D perhaps TRBD1 (5 bases). V lost 3 bases to trimming and J lost 0 bases, with 17 bases between them. Germline values: CDR1 MGHRA, CDR2 YSYEKL. The length of the CDR3 is 17 residues. The CDR3 DNA reads as TGCGCCAGCAGCCACGGAGCTACAGGACCAGCTAACTATGGCTACACCTTC. Translating gives CASSHGATGPANYGYTF.

CDR3 protein: CASSSQGGDQPQHF. For the CDR3, the DNA is TGTGCCAGCAGCTCACAGGGGGGAGATCAGCCCCAGCATTTT. The gene calls are TRBV2 and TRBJ1-5, with TRBD1 matching 8 bases. CDR1 and CDR2 (germline): SNHLY, FYNNEI. The CDR3 length is 14 residues. V shed 6 bases, J shed 5 bases, and the junction held 6 bases outside the gene matches. The full variable domain, its missing parts supplied by reference TRBV2 and TRBJ1-5, is EPEVTQTPSHQVTQMGQEVILRCVPISNHLYFYWYRQILGQKVEFLVSFYNNEISEKSEIFDDQFSVERPDGSNFTLKIRSTKLEDSAMYFCASSSQGGDQPQHFGDGTRLSIL.